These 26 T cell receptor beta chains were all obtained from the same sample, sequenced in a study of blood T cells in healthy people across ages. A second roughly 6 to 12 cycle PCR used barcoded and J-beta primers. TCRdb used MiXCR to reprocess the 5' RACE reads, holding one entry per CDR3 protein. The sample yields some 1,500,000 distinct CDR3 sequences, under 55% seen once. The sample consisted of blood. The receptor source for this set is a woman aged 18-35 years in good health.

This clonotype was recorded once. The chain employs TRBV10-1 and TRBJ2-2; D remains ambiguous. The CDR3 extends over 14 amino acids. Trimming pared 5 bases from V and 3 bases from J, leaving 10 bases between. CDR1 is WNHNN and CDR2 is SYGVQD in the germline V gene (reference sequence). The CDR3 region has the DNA TGCGCCAGCAGTTCGGTACCGGACACCGGGGAGCTGTTTTTT. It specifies CASSSVPDTGELFF.

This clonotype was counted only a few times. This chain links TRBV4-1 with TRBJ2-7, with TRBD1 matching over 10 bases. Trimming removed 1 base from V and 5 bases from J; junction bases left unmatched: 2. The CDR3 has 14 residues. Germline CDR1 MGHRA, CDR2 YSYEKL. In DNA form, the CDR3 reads TGCGCCAGCAGCCAAGGACAGGGGGCCCACGAGCAGTACTTC. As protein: CASSQGQGAHEQYF.

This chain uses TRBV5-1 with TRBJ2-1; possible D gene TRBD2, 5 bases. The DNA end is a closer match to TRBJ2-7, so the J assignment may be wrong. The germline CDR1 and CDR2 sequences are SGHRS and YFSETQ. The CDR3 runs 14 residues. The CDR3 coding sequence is TGCGCCAGCAGCCGAGCGGTTACCTACAATGAGCAGTACTTC. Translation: CASSRAVTYNEQYF.

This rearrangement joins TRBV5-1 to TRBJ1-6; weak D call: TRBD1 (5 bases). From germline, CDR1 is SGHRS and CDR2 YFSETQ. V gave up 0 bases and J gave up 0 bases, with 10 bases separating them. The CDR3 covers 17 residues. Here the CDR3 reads CASSLGTRSSYNSPLHF. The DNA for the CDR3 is TGCGCCAGCAGCTTGGGGACACGGAGCTCCTATAATTCACCCCTCCACTTT. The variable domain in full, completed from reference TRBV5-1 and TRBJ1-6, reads KAGVTQTPRYLIKTRGQQVTLSCSPISGHRSVSWYQQTPGQGLQFLFEYFSETQRNKGNFPGRFSGRQFSNSRSEMNVSTLELGDSALYLCASSLGTRSSYNSPLHFGNGTRLTVT.

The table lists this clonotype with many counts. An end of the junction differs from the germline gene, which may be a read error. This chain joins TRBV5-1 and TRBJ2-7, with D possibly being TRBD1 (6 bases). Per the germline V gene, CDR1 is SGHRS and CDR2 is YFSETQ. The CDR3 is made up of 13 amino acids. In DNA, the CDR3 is TGTGCCAGCAGTTTAGGGACAAACTACGAGCAGTACTTC. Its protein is CASSLGTNYEQYF.

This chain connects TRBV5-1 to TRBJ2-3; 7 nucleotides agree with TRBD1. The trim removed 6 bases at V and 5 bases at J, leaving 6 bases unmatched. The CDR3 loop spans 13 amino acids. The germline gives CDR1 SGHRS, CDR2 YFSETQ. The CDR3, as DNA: TGCGCCAGCATGACAGGGAACGGAGATACGCAGTATTTT. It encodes CASMTGNGDTQYF.

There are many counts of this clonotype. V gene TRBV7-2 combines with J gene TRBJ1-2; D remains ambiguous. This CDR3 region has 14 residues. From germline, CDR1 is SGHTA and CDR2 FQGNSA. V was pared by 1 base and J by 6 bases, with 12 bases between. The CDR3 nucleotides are TGTGCCAGCAGCTTAGTAGGCGTAGGGAATGGCTACACCTTC. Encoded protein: CASSLVGVGNGYTF.

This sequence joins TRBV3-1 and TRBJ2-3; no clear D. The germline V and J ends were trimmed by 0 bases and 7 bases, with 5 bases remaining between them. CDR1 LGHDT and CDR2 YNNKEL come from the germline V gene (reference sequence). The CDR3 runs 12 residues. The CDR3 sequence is CASSQEAYTQYF. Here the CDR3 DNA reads TGTGCCAGCAGCCAAGAAGCCTATACGCAGTATTTT.

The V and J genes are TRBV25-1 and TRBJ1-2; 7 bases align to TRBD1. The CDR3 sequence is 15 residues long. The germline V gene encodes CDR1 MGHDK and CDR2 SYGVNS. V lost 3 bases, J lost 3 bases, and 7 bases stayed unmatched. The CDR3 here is CASSEGAGGDYGYTF. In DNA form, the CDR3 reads TGTGCCAGCAGTGAGGGAGCAGGGGGTGACTATGGCTACACCTTC.

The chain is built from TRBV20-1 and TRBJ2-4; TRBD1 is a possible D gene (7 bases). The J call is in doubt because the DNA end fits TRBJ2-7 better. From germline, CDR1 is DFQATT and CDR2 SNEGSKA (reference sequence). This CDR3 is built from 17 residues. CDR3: CSASKGGQRSLNYEQYF. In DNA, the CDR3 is TGCAGTGCTAGCAAGGGGGGACAGAGAAGCCTAAACTACGAGCAGTACTTC.

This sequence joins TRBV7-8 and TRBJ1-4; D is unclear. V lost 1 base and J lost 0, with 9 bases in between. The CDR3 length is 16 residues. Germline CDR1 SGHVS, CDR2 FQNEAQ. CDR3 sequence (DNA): TGTGCCAGCAGCTTAGAAAAATTACCAACTAATGAAAAACTGTTTTTT. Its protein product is CASSLEKLPTNEKLFF.

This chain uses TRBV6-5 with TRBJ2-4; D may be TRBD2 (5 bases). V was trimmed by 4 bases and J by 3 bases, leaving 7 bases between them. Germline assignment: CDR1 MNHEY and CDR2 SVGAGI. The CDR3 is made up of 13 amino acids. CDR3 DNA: TGTGCCAGCAGTTCACGGGGCAAAAACATTCAGTACTTC. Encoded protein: CASSSRGKNIQYF.

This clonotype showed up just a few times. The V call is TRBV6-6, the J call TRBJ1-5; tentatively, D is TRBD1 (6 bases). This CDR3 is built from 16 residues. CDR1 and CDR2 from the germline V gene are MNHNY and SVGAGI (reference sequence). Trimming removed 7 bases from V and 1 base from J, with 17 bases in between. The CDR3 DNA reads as TGTGCCAGCACTCCATTAACGGGGGCGAGCAATCAGCCCCAGCATTTT. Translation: CASTPLTGASNQPQHF.

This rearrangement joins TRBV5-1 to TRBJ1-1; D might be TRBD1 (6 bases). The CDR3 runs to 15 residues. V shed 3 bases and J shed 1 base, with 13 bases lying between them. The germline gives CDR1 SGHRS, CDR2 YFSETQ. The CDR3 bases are TGCGCCAGCAGCTCGCAATCAGGGGCGAACACTGAAGCTTTCTTT. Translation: CASSSQSGANTEAFF.

The CDR3 spells CASSLGLSGTYGYTF. The CDR3 coding sequence is TGTGCCAGCAGCTTAGGTCTGTCAGGGACCTATGGCTACACCTTC. V gene TRBV7-9 combines with J gene TRBJ1-2; perhaps TRBD1 as D (5 bases). V was shortened by 1 base and J by 4 bases, with 13 bases between the two germline ends. CDR1 and CDR2 (germline): SEHNR, FQNEAQ (reference sequence). The CDR3 sequence is 15 residues long.

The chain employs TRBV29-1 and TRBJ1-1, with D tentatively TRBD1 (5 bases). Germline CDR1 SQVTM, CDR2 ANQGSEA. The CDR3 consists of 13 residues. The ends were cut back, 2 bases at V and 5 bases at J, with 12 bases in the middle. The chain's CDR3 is CSVEPRGGTEAFF. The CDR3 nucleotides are TGCAGCGTTGAACCCCGGGGCGGGACTGAAGCTTTCTTT.

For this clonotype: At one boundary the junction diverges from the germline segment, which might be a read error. CDR3 sequence reads: CASSLAGYWIF. In DNA, the CDR3 is TGTGCCAGCAGCTTAGCAGGCTATTGGATCTTC. The chain links TRBV7-9 to TRBJ2-1; D remains unclear. The CDR3 length is 11 residues. The V gene's germline CDR1 is SEHNR and CDR2 FQNEAQ (reference sequence).

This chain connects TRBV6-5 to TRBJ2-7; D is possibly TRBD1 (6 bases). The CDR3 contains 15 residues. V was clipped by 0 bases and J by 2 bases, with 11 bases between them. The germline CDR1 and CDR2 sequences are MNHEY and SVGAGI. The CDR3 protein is CASSYSAGATYEQYF. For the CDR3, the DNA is TGTGCCAGCAGTTACTCGGCAGGGGCTACCTACGAGCAGTACTTC.

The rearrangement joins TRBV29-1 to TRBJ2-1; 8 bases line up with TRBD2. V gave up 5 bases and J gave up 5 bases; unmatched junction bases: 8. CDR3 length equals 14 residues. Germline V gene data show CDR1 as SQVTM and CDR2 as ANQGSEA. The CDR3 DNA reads TGCAGCGTTAGGAGCGGGAGAAGGAACAATGAGCAGTTCTTC. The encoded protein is CSVRSGRRNNEQFF.

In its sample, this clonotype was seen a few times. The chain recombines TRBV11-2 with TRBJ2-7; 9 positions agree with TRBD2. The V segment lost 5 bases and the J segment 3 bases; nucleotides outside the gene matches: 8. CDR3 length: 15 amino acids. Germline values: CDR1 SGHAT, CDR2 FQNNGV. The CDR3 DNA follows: TGTGCCAGCAGCCCGAGACTAGCGGCAGTCTACGAGCAGTACTTC. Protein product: CASSPRLAAVYEQYF.

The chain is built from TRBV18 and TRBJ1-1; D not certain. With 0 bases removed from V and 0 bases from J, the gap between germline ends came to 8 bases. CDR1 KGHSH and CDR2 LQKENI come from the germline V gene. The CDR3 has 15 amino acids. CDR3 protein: CASSPPGTLNTEAFF. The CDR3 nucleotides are TGTGCCAGCTCACCACCGGGAACATTGAACACTGAAGCTTTCTTT. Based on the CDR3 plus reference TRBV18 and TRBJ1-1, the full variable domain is NAGVMQNPRHLVRRRGQEARLRCSPMKGHSHVYWYRQLPEEGLKFMVYLQKENIIDESGMPKERFSAEFPKEGPSILRIQQVVRGDSAAYFCASSPPGTLNTEAFFGQGTRLTVV.

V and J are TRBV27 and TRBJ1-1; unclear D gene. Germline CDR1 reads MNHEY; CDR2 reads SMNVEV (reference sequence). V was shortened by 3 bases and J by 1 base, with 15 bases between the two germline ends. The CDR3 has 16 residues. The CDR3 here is CASSFGRDSPNTEAFF. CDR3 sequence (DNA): TGTGCCAGCAGTTTTGGGCGGGATTCTCCGAACACTGAAGCTTTCTTT.

The CDR3 sequence is CSVEDRHSTSTDTQYF. The DNA for the CDR3 is TGCAGCGTTGAAGATCGTCACAGTACTAGCACAGATACGCAGTATTTT. The chain combines TRBV29-1 with TRBJ2-3; the D is unclear. The V end lost 0 bases, the J end lost 0 bases, and 13 bases lay between the germline ends. Looked up from germline, CDR1 is SQVTM and CDR2 is ANQGSEA. The CDR3 is 16 residues long.

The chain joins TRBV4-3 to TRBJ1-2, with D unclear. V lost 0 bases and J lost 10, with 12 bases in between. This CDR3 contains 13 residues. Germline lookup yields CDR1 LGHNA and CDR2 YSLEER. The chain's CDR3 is CASSQDSKGLYTF. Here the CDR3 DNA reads TGCGCCAGCAGCCAAGATTCGAAAGGACTCTACACCTTC.

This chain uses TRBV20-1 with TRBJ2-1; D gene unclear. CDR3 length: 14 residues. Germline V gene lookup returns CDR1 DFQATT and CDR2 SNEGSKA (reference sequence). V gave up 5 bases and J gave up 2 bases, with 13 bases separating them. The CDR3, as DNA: TGCAGTGCTCCTGTACTAACACCCTACAATGAGCAGTTCTTC. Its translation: CSAPVLTPYNEQFF.

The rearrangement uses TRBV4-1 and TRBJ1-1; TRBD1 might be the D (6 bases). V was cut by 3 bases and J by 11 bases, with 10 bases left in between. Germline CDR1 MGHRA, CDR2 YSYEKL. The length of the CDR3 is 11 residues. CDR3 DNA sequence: TGCGCCAGCAGCCAGACAGGTTGGGCTTTCTTT. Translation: CASSQTGWAFF.